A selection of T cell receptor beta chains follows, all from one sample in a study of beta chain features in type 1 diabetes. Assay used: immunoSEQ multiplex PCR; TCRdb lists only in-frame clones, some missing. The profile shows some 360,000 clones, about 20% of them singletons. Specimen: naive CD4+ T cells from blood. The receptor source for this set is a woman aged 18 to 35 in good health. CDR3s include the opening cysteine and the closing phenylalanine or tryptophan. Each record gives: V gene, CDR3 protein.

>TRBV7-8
CASQGRTGAYEQYF
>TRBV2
CASRASWLAFPLHF
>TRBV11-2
CASSLDLGSGVGETQYF
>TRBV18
CASSPGLTNTGELFF
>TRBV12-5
CASGFRLSGANVLTF
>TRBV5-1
CASSLTGGGNQPQHF
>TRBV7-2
CASSSGEGEKLFF
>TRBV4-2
CASSRHGAGGFYEQYF
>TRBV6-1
CASSAVPGQGAHTIYF
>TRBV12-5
CASGLVYRGNQPQHF
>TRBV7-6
CASSLAGWGQLNQPQHF
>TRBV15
CATSREGSASSVAGELFF
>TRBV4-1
CASSQAADTQYF
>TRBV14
CASSQDADSGLRGANVLTF
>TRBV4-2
CASSQATGGETQYF
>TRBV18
CATGPGTGRTGELFF
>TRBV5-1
CASSLYRGRLQNTEAFF
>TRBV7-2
CASSLGGRATGVEQYF
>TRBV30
CAWSSGSHGNTIYF
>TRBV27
CASSFGQRRRQPQHF
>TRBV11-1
CASSPSLAQETQYF
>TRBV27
CASSPGWLGSNQPQHF
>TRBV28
CASSPPGQGATGELFF
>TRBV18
CASSPSGRDNEQFF
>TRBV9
CASSVMSGISDTQYF
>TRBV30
CAWSMGAEYEQFF
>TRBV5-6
CASSPRLGLAAYNEQFF
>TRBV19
CASSIEPGQPRTEAFF
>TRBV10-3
CAIGRQGSYGYTF
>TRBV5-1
CASSPDGSGNTIYF
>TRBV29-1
CSAFLNQGGNTEAFF
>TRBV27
CASNGTAVLSYEQYF
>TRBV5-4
CASSLGTGWYNEQFF
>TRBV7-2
CASSSRAGDEQYF
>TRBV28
CASRPRLAGKGNEQFF
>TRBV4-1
CASSQLRARQNTEAFF
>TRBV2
CASSLRGQTQYF
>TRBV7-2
CASSSTGTGEEKLFF
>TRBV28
CASSLSGLAGETQYF
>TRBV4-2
CASSQEVSRDYGYTF
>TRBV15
CATSLTGKYNEQFF
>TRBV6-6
CASSYQTSGRRDTQYF
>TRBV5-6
CASSGELAKNIQYF
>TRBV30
CAWSVGATDTQYF
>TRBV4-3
CASSQEGHLNTEAFF
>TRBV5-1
CASSFTTSGYNEQFF
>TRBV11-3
CASSLGTSGYNEQFF
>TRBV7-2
CASSSLAGTGNEQFF
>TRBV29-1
CSLLGTGTSTDTQYF
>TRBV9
CASSLHPDRETQYF
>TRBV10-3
CAISRAGAAETQYF